A selection of T cell receptor beta chains follows, all from one sample in a study of shared clonotypes between healthy human individuals. Sequencing was performed with immunoSEQ multiplex PCR; in TCRdb, only in-frame clones are kept and a portion is missing. The table shows 550,000 to 800,000 clones, with approximately 79% occurring only once. The sample consisted of memory CD4+ T cells sorted from blood. The receptors here all came from a woman in her twenties or thirties in good health. CDR3s include the opening cysteine and the closing phenylalanine or tryptophan. Each record gives: J gene, V gene, clone size, D gene, CDR3 protein, CDR3 DNA. A D gene is named only where the DNA matches it firmly. Size is omitted from some rows. Given values are once, few, many or a class for expanded clones.

>TRBJ2-7|TRBV4-2|NA|TRBD1
CASSQGGTGALYEQYF
TGTGCCAGCAGCCAAGGTGGGACAGGCGCCCTTTACGAGCAGTACTTC
>TRBJ2-7|TRBV30|NA|NA
CAWGGGFDEQYF
TGTGCCTGGGGGGGAGGTTTCGACGAGCAGTACTTC
>TRBJ2-3|TRBV2|few|NA
CASSVVGYTDTQYF
TGTGCCAGCAGTGTGGTAGGTTACACAGATACGCAGTATTTT
>TRBJ1-4|TRBV2|NA|NA
CASSGAGLNEKLFF
TGTGCCAGCAGTGGGGCAGGGCTTAATGAAAAACTGTTTTTT
>TRBJ2-2|TRBV5-8|NA|NA
CASSLAHTGELFF
TGTGCCAGCAGCTTGGCTCACACCGGGGAGCTGTTTTTT
>TRBJ1-1|TRBV5-4|NA|NA
CASSNGGGIEAFF
TGTGCCAGCAGCAACGGAGGGGGAATTGAAGCTTTCTTT
>TRBJ2-5|TRBV5-1|once|TRBD2
CASSRSVAGGLLETQYF
TGCGCCAGCAGTCGGTCGGTAGCGGGAGGGTTATTGGAGACCCAGTACTTC
>TRBJ1-2|TRBV5-8|NA|NA
CASSLKHGTNYGYTF
TGTGCCAGCAGCTTGAAGCATGGAACTAACTATGGCTACACCTTC
>TRBJ2-2|TRBV19|few|TRBD2
CASSRIAGGYTGELFF
TGTGCCAGTAGTCGTATAGCGGGAGGATACACCGGGGAGCTGTTTTTT
>TRBJ2-1|TRBV19|NA|NA
CASSPWLAYNEQFF
TGTGCCAGTAGCCCCTGGTTGGCCTACAATGAGCAGTTCTTC
>TRBJ1-4|TRBV7-9|many|NA
CASSFSDWVQGTTNEKLFF
TGTGCCAGCAGCTTTTCCGATTGGGTTCAGGGGACAACTAATGAAAAACTGTTTTTT
>TRBJ1-5|TRBV7-6|NA|NA
CASRAAPPKISVNQPQHF
TGTGCCAGCAGGGCTGCACCACCCAAAATCTCCGTGAATCAGCCCCAGCATTTT
>TRBJ1-2|TRBV11-3|NA|NA
CASSLGVEGWQKPYGYTF
TGTGCCAGCAGCTTAGGAGTGGAGGGGTGGCAGAAGCCATATGGCTACACCTTC
>TRBJ2-1|TRBV7-8|NA|NA
CASSPNPYNEQFF
TGTGCCAGCAGCCCAAATCCCTACAATGAGCAGTTCTTC
>TRBJ2-7|TRBV29-1|NA|NA
CSVEGWAIGHYEQYF
TGCAGCGTTGAAGGTTGGGCGATTGGACACTACGAGCAGTACTTC
>TRBJ2-7|TRBV6-5|NA|TRBD2
CASSYRLAGPYEQYF
TGTGCCAGCAGCTACAGACTAGCGGGGCCCTACGAGCAGTACTTC
>TRBJ1-5|TRBV6-1|NA|NA
CASSERSRQPQHF
TGTGCCAGCAGTGAACGGAGCCGGCAGCCCCAGCATTTT
>TRBJ1-5|TRBV18|few|NA
CASLQGSNQPQHF
TGTGCCAGCTTACAAGGGAGCAATCAGCCCCAGCATTTT
>TRBJ2-7|TRBV19|NA|NA
CASSRDGTYEQYF
TGTGCCAGTAGTCGGGACGGAACCTACGAGCAGTACTTC
>TRBJ1-1|TRBV10-3|NA|TRBD1
CAIARDRGNTEAFF
TGTGCCATCGCTCGGGACAGAGGAAACACTGAAGCTTTCTTT
>TRBJ2-5|TRBV28|NA|TRBD1
CASTPTGSRETQYF
TGTGCCAGCACCCCGACAGGGTCCCGGGAGACCCAGTACTTC
>TRBJ2-7|TRBV4-1|few|TRBD2
CASSPGRGAFGYEQYF
TGCGCCAGCAGCCCGGGGAGGGGCGCCTTCGGATACGAGCAGTACTTC
>TRBJ2-6|TRBV18|NA|NA
CASSQPPGSGANVLTF
TGTGCCAGCTCACAGCCCCCGGGGTCTGGGGCCAACGTCCTGACTTTC
>TRBJ2-1|TRBV5-1|once|TRBD2
CASSLAASGKDNEQFF
TGCGCCAGCAGCTTGGCCGCTAGCGGGAAGGACAATGAGCAGTTCTTC
>TRBJ2-7|TRBV6-1|NA|TRBD1
CASRKDRYYEQYF
TGTGCCAGCAGAAAGGACAGGTACTACGAGCAGTACTTC
>TRBJ2-2|TRBV2|few|NA
CASSESRIENTGELFF
TGTGCCAGCAGTGAATCCCGGATTGAGAACACCGGGGAGCTGTTTTTT
>TRBJ2-7|TRBV10-3|NA|NA
CAISEDGPYEQYF
TGTGCCATCAGTGAAGACGGTCCCTACGAGCAGTACTTC
>TRBJ2-6|TRBV5-4|NA|NA
CASSQYSGANVLTF
TGTGCCAGCAGCCAGTATTCCGGGGCCAACGTCCTGACTTTC
>TRBJ2-2|TRBV5-1|few|NA
CASSLRPLTGELFF
TGCGCCAGCAGCTTGAGACCCTTGACCGGGGAGCTGTTTTTT
>TRBJ1-4|TRBV7-8|few|TRBD1
CASSQGVQMRKLFF
TGTGCCAGCAGCCAGGGGGTTCAAATGAGGAAACTGTTTTTT
>TRBJ2-7|TRBV28|NA|TRBD1
CASTRWTGTHEQYF
TGTGCCAGCACCCGATGGACAGGGACCCACGAGCAGTACTTC
>TRBJ2-1|TRBV27|NA|TRBD2
CASSLPLRLAGTLSYNEQFF
TGTGCCAGCAGTTTACCCCTCAGACTAGCGGGAACACTCTCCTACAATGAGCAGTTCTTC
>TRBJ1-1|TRBV6-6|NA|NA
CASSYGLAEAFF
TGTGCCAGCAGTTACGGGTTGGCAGAAGCTTTCTTT
>TRBJ2-7|TRBV6-5|many|NA
CAVRASSYEQYF
TGTGCCGTTCGGGCGAGCTCCTACGAGCAGTACTTC
>TRBJ2-5|TRBV28|NA|NA
CASSSPKKGFKETQYF
TGTGCCAGCAGTTCCCCAAAAAAAGGGTTCAAAGAGACCCAGTACTTC
>TRBJ1-1|TRBV2|NA|NA
CASSRGLNTEAFF
TGTGCCAGCAGCCGGGGATTGAACACTGAAGCTTTCTTT
>TRBJ2-7|TRBV19|NA|NA
CASSIDRGHEQYF
TGTGCCAGTAGTATAGATAGGGGTCACGAGCAGTACTTC
>TRBJ2-3|TRBV5-1|few|TRBD2
CASSLEGREADTQYF
TGCGCCAGCAGCTTGGAAGGGCGGGAGGCGGATACGCAGTATTTT
>TRBJ2-7|TRBV5-1|few|NA
CASSPQDEQYF
TGCGCCAGCAGCCCGCAGGACGAGCAGTACTTC
>TRBJ2-7|TRBV5-5|NA|TRBD1
CASSWTGVGTYEQYF
TGTGCCAGCAGTTGGACAGGGGTCGGAACTTACGAGCAGTACTTC
>TRBJ2-2|TRBV28|NA|TRBD1
CASSFDRGDTGELFF
TGTGCCAGCAGTTTTGACAGGGGAGACACCGGGGAGCTGTTTTTT
>TRBJ2-7|TRBV6-5|few|NA
CASRLAEGAYEQYF
TGTGCCAGCAGGTTAGCGGAGGGGGCCTACGAGCAGTACTTC
>TRBJ2-7|TRBV5-5|NA|TRBD1
CASSLVGTGAYEQYF
TGTGCCAGCAGCTTGGTGGGGACAGGGGCCTACGAGCAGTACTTC
>TRBJ1-3|TRBV19|few|NA
CASTLRRPGNTIYF
TGTGCCAGTACCCTACGTCGTCCTGGAAACACCATATATTTT
>TRBJ2-6|TRBV30|few|NA
CAWSPRISGANVLTF
TGTGCCTGGAGTCCCCGAATCTCTGGGGCCAACGTCCTGACTTTC
>TRBJ1-2|TRBV9|few|NA
CASSVGPHRDYGYTF
TGTGCCAGCAGCGTAGGGCCCCACAGAGACTATGGCTACACCTTC
>TRBJ1-4|TRBV6-1|few|NA
CASSQGGGNEKLFF
TGTGCCAGCTCCCAGGGAGGTGGTAATGAAAAACTGTTTTTT
>TRBJ2-1|TRBV5-1|few|NA
CASSLGHGYNEQFF
TGCGCCAGCAGCTTGGGTCACGGTTACAATGAGCAGTTCTTC
>TRBJ2-2|TRBV7-9|NA|NA
CASSTGQGVNTGELFF
TGTGCCAGCAGCACGGGACAAGGCGTAAACACCGGGGAGCTGTTTTTT
>TRBJ2-1|TRBV29-1|many|NA
CSVAWFGVMRGNEQFF
TGCAGCGTTGCCTGGTTTGGGGTCATGAGGGGCAATGAGCAGTTCTTC
>TRBJ1-1|TRBV7-8|many|NA
CASSGKGNTEAFF
TGTGCCAGCAGCGGGAAGGGGAACACTGAAGCTTTCTTT
>TRBJ1-2|TRBV20-1|NA|NA
CSAGGGTGYTF
TGCAGTGCTGGAGGGGGTACTGGCTACACCTTC